These 5 T cell receptor beta chains were all obtained from the same sample, sequenced in a study of T cell responses to AZD1222 COVID-19 vaccine. Using immunoSEQ multiplex PCR, the repertoire was profiled, and TCRdb retains in-frame clones only, with some absent. The table records about 180,000 clones, roughly nine tenths of them present only once. Sequencing used peripheral blood, obtained on day 0 of AZD1222 vaccination. The receptors stem from an adult in good health.

The chain recombines TRBV5-1 with TRBJ2-1; 7 nucleotides line up with TRBD2. The CDR3 spans 15 residues. The junction had 14 bases not matched to a gene; V was cut back by 4 bases and J by 10 bases. Germline CDR1 is SGHRS and CDR2 is YFSETQ. The CDR3 sequence: CASSQLTTKREEQFF. The CDR3 DNA is TGCGCCAGCAGCCAACTTACGACTAAGCGGGAAGAGCAGTTCTTC.

The chain recombines TRBV25-1 with TRBJ2-1; 11 bases match TRBD2. After removal of 10 bases from V and 4 bases from J, the junction contained 6 bases not matched to a gene. CDR1 is MGHDK, CDR2 SYGVNS, per germline. This CDR3 spans 14 amino acids. The CDR3 sequence: CATKSSGGYNEQFF. The CDR3 nucleotides read TGTGCCACTAAATCTAGCGGGGGGTACAATGAGCAGTTCTTC.

The rearrangement links TRBV6-6 to TRBJ2-7; D gene ambiguous. The CDR3 has 13 amino acids. The V end lost 5 bases, the J end lost 1 base, and 9 bases lay between the germline ends. The germline CDR1 and CDR2 sequences are MNHNY and SVGAGI (reference sequence). The CDR3 loop reads CASSPDGSYEQYF. DNA for the CDR3: TGTGCCAGCAGTCCGGACGGTTCCTACGAGCAGTACTTC.

The chain combines TRBV30 with TRBJ1-1; D perhaps matches TRBD1 (5 bases). Germline lookup yields CDR1 GTSNPN and CDR2 SVGIG (reference sequence). Trimming left V 1 base short and J 1 base short, with 10 bases between. The CDR3 has 14 amino acids. The CDR3 here is CAWSAPQGNTEAFF. The DNA of the CDR3 is TGTGCCTGGAGTGCGCCTCAGGGGAACACTGAAGCTTTCTTT.

This chain links TRBV2 with TRBJ1-2; perhaps TRBD1 as D (6 bases). The CDR3 is made up of 14 amino acids. Germline V gene data show CDR1 as SNHLY and CDR2 as FYNNEI. The ends were cut back, 3 bases at V and 9 bases at J, with 17 bases in the middle. In DNA form, the CDR3 reads TGTGCCAGCAGTGACCCGGGGACCACAGGGAGCTACACCTTC. Protein product: CASSDPGTTGSYTF.